The rows below give T cell receptor beta chains drawn from one sample of a study of OX40 agonist ivuxolimab in advanced cancers. Method: immunoSEQ multiplex PCR; TCRdb's copy keeps in-frame clones and lacks some. Of 13,000 to 15,000 clones in the sample, around nine tenths were seen once. The starting material was CD4+ or CD8+ T cells sorted from blood, obtained in a trial of the OX40 agonist ivuxolimab. The receptors come from an adult with an advanced solid tumor such as melanoma, head and neck, liver or kidney cancer. CDR3s include the opening cysteine and the closing phenylalanine or tryptophan. Fields, in order: D gene, V gene, J gene, clone size, CDR3 length, CDR3 protein, CDR3 DNA. The D gene is left open where the match is weak. Part of the rows lack a size; the others show once, few, many or a class for expanded clones.

TRBD1	TRBV10-3	TRBJ2-3	NA	19	CAISPGTGVGGFRTDTQYF	TGTGCCATCAGTCCCGGGACAGGGGTAGGGGGATTCCGCACAGATACGCAGTATTTT
NA	TRBV6-6	TRBJ2-7	NA	11	CASSYSREQYF	TGTGCCAGCAGTTACTCGCGCGAGCAGTACTTC
NA	TRBV15	TRBJ2-3	NA	17	CATSRDPGPGSTDTQYF	TGTGCCACCAGCAGAGATCCCGGCCCTGGAAGCACAGATACGCAGTATTTT
TRBD1	TRBV11-2	TRBJ1-1	NA	14	CASSLDRGGPEAFF	TGTGCCAGCAGCTTAGATCGAGGGGGCCCTGAAGCTTTCTTT
NA	TRBV27	TRBJ1-2	NA	14	CASSPEARTGGYTF	TGTGCCAGCAGTCCGGAGGCCAGGACGGGGGGCTACACCTTC
TRBD2	TRBV27	TRBJ2-1	NA	12	CASSLNGGGQFF	TGTGCCAGCAGTTTGAATGGCGGGGGACAGTTCTTC
TRBD1	TRBV7-2	TRBJ1-1	NA	15	CASSNYRGGVAEAFF	TGTGCCAGCAGCAATTACAGGGGAGGAGTGGCTGAAGCTTTCTTT
NA	TRBV7-2	TRBJ2-5	NA	15	CASSTWTDRGETQYF	TGTGCCAGCAGCACTTGGACAGATAGGGGAGAGACCCAGTACTTC
NA	TRBV7-3	TRBJ1-5	few	13	CASSRDINQPQHF	TGTGCCAGCAGCCGTGACATTAATCAGCCCCAGCATTTT
TRBD1	TRBV29-1	TRBJ1-2	NA	17	CSVEPKRQTGDRYGYTF	TGCAGCGTTGAACCCAAACGACAGACAGGGGACCGCTATGGCTACACCTTC
NA	TRBV10-3	TRBJ1-3	NA	13	CAISESGGNTIYF	TGTGCCATCAGTGAGTCAGGCGGAAACACCATATATTTT
NA	TRBV4-1	TRBJ2-2	once	14	CASSQDPVSGELFF	TGCGCCAGCAGCCAAGACCCAGTATCCGGGGAGCTGTTTTTT
NA	TRBV6-5	TRBJ1-2	NA	13	CASSYRQVGRYTF	TGTGCCAGCAGTTATCGCCAGGTGGGCAGGTACACCTTC
NA	TRBV14	TRBJ1-1	NA	11	CASSQGGRAFF	TGTGCCAGCAGCCAAGGGGGTAGGGCTTTCTTT
NA	TRBV19	TRBJ1-6	NA	16	CASSIGEARARSPLHF	TGTGCCAGTAGTATCGGTGAGGCCAGGGCACGGTCACCCCTCCACTTT
NA	TRBV19	TRBJ1-6	once	13	CASMGRVNSPLHF	TGTGCCAGTATGGGCAGGGTCAATTCACCCCTCCACTTT
TRBD1	TRBV29-1	TRBJ1-1	NA	14	CSVDQTGENTEAFF	TGCAGCGTTGACCAGACAGGGGAGAACACTGAAGCTTTCTTT
NA	TRBV27	TRBJ2-5	NA	13	CASSLSREETQYF	TGTGCCAGCAGTTTATCCAGGGAAGAGACCCAGTACTTC
NA	TRBV7-2	TRBJ2-3	NA	14	CASSLSTRTDTQYF	TGTGCCAGCAGCCTGTCGACACGGACAGATACGCAGTATTTT
NA	TRBV7-9	TRBJ2-2	NA	15	CASSLAYSNTGELFF	TGTGCCAGCAGCTTAGCGTACTCGAACACCGGGGAGCTGTTTTTT
NA	TRBV4-1	TRBJ1-4	NA	13	CASSQWRKEKLFF	TGCGCCAGCAGCCAATGGCGGAAGGAAAAACTGTTTTTT
NA	TRBV7-9	TRBJ2-1	NA	15	CASSLAVGGGNEQFF	TGTGCCAGCAGCTTAGCAGTTGGAGGGGGCAATGAGCAGTTCTTC
NA	TRBV7-3	TRBJ2-3	NA	13	CASSLGWRDTQYF	TGTGCCAGCAGCTTAGGGTGGAGGGATACGCAGTATTTT
TRBD2	TRBV4-2	TRBJ2-5	NA	20	CASSHGTASGGKDFQETQYF	TGTGCCAGCAGCCACGGAACGGCTAGCGGGGGGAAGGACTTCCAAGAGACCCAGTACTTC
NA	TRBV2	TRBJ2-4	NA	15	CASSGLVEVTNIQYF	TGTGCCAGCAGTGGGCTGGTAGAGGTTACGAACATTCAGTACTTC
TRBD2	TRBV30	TRBJ2-7	NA	15	CAWSGSGGKSYEQYF	TGTGCCTGGAGTGGTAGCGGGGGGAAGTCCTACGAGCAGTACTTC
NA	TRBV5-1	TRBJ2-7	NA	14	CASSLGSGSYEQYF	TGCGCCAGCAGCTTAGGTTCAGGGTCCTACGAGCAGTACTTC
NA	TRBV28	TRBJ1-5	once	13	CASSFGGYQPQHF	TGTGCCAGCAGTTTCGGGGGTTATCAGCCCCAGCATTTT
NA	TRBV7-9	TRBJ2-7	NA	11	CASSLNYEQYF	TGTGCCAGCAGCCTGAACTACGAGCAGTACTTC
NA	TRBV4-2	TRBJ1-1	NA	13	CASSQVKDSEAFF	TGTGCCAGCAGCCAAGTTAAGGACTCTGAAGCTTTCTTT
NA	TRBV5-1	TRBJ2-2	NA	15	CASSLVSMNTGELFF	TGCGCCAGCAGCTTGGTCAGTATGAACACCGGGGAGCTGTTTTTT
NA	TRBV4-1	TRBJ1-2	NA	16	CASSQGEGVSLYGYTF	TGCGCCAGCAGCCAAGGGGAAGGGGTCAGCTTATATGGCTACACCTTC
NA	TRBV29-1	TRBJ1-2	NA	15	CSVGPSREINYGYTF	TGCAGCGTTGGTCCGTCAAGGGAAATTAACTATGGCTACACCTTC
NA	TRBV7-2	TRBJ1-4	NA	15	CASSRRRSTNEKLFF	TGTGCCAGCAGCCGGAGACGGTCAACTAATGAAAAACTGTTTTTT
NA	TRBV7-8	TRBJ1-6	NA	15	CASSFSAGPNSPLHF	TGTGCCAGCAGCTTTAGTGCAGGGCCAAATTCACCCCTCCACTTT
TRBD2	TRBV4-3	TRBJ2-1	NA	14	CASAPSGGFDEQFF	TGCGCCAGCGCCCCTAGCGGGGGGTTTGATGAGCAGTTCTTC
NA	TRBV7-9	TRBJ1-6	NA	14	CASSSGRGNSPLHF	TGTGCCAGCAGCTCCGGCAGGGGTAATTCACCCCTCCACTTT
NA	TRBV11-1	TRBJ1-1	NA	14	CASSWAQGATEAFF	TGTGCCAGCAGCTGGGCGCAAGGGGCAACTGAAGCTTTCTTT
NA	TRBV19	TRBJ1-5	NA	16	CASKVSTGLSNQPQHF	TGTGCCAGCAAAGTTAGTACAGGGCTCAGCAATCAGCCCCAGCATTTT
NA	TRBV7-6	TRBJ1-1	NA	15	CASSFTTAGRTEAFF	TGTGCCAGCAGCTTTACAACGGCAGGGAGGACTGAAGCTTTCTTT
NA	TRBV27	TRBJ1-1	NA	15	CASSFSTSGNTEAFF	TGTGCCAGCAGTTTCTCAACCTCAGGGAATACTGAAGCTTTCTTT
NA	TRBV30	TRBJ2-5	NA	14	CAWSGSLFGETQYF	TGTGCCTGGAGTGGGTCTCTATTTGGGGAGACCCAGTACTTC
TRBD1	TRBV5-6	TRBJ2-1	once	14	CASSLFGQGYEQFF	TGTGCCAGCAGCTTGTTCGGACAGGGCTATGAGCAGTTCTTC
NA	TRBV23-1	TRBJ2-4	NA	16	CASILNGGAAKNIQYF	TGCGCCAGCATTCTAAATGGGGGGGCCGCCAAAAACATTCAGTACTTC
TRBD1	TRBV18	TRBJ2-3	NA	13	CASSPGQTDTQYF	TGTGCCAGCTCACCGGGACAGACAGATACGCAGTATTTT
TRBD2	TRBV9	TRBJ2-1	NA	18	CASSLSLRAGGTDNEQFF	TGTGCCAGCAGCCTCTCTCTTCGGGCGGGGGGGACTGACAATGAGCAGTTCTTC
TRBD2	TRBV5-6	TRBJ2-5	NA	16	CASSLLAGGPQETQYF	TGTGCCAGCAGCTTACTAGCGGGGGGGCCTCAAGAGACCCAGTACTTC
TRBD2	TRBV5-6	TRBJ2-1	NA	18	CASSVPAGGPSSYNEQFF	TGTGCCAGCAGCGTCCCAGCGGGGGGACCGAGCTCCTACAATGAGCAGTTCTTC
NA	TRBV19	TRBJ1-3	NA	16	CASSIYPGSSGNTIYF	TGTGCCAGTAGTATATATCCGGGGAGCTCTGGAAACACCATATATTTT
TRBD1	TRBV7-9	TRBJ1-1	NA	14	CASSSRDRNLEAFF	TGTGCCAGCAGCTCCCGGGACAGGAACCTTGAAGCTTTCTTT
NA	TRBV2	TRBJ1-5	once	15	CASSPVGQIGQPQHF	TGTGCCAGCAGCCCTGTGGGACAAATTGGTCAGCCCCAGCATTTT
NA	TRBV25-1	TRBJ2-7	NA	13	CASSELGQHEQYF	TGTGCCAGCAGTGAATTAGGTCAGCACGAGCAGTACTTC
TRBD1	TRBV7-3	TRBJ1-6	few	15	CASSSTGGYNSPLHF	TGTGCCAGCAGCTCGACAGGGGGTTATAATTCACCCCTCCACTTT
TRBD1	TRBV28	TRBJ1-1	NA	15	CASSSTGTGGTEAFF	TGTGCCAGCAGTTCTACCGGGACAGGGGGTACTGAAGCTTTCTTT
NA	TRBV21-1	TRBJ1-5	few	14	CASTRRGQSQPQHF	TGTGCCAGCACCCGCCGGGGGCAATCTCAGCCCCAGCATTTT
NA	TRBV5-6	TRBJ1-3	NA	14	CASSPGWSGNTIYF	TGTGCCAGCAGCCCCGGATGGTCTGGAAACACCATATATTTT
NA	TRBV2	TRBJ1-5	NA	15	CASSVEGLSNQPQHF	TGTGCCAGCAGTGTGGAGGGGCTGTCAAATCAGCCCCAGCATTTT
TRBD2	TRBV19	TRBJ2-3	NA	14	CASSTERGAVTQYF	TGTGCCAGTAGTACGGAGCGGGGGGCGGTTACGCAGTATTTT
TRBD1	TRBV19	TRBJ1-2	NA	12	CATRPQGGGYTF	TGTGCCACCCGCCCACAGGGGGGTGGCTACACCTTC
NA	TRBV10-3	TRBJ2-5	once	14	CAISESTVWETQYF	TGTGCCATCAGTGAGTCGACTGTCTGGGAGACCCAGTACTTC